This T cell receptor beta chain stems from a study of identical twins. In TCRdb, the 5' RACE reads were re-called with MiXCR into one record per CDR3 protein. The sample has under 500,000 distinct CDR3 sequences; about 13% are singletons. This CDR3 is built from 15 residues. V lost 5 bases to trimming and J lost 5 bases, with 18 bases between them. The germline gives CDR1 SEHNR, CDR2 FQNEAQ (reference sequence). The study's findings and limits: Invariant MAIT and iNKT cells could partly confound zero-insertion analyses.

This clonotype was seen a few times. As yet, its antigen is unknown. These data also featured in a second study, about yellow fever vaccine responses in identical twins.

The origin of this receptor is a woman under 30 in good health. The sample consisted of CD4+ T cells sorted from blood. The V call is TRBV7-9, the J call TRBJ1-1; D is perhaps TRBD1 (6 bases). CDR3 in amino acids: CASSLFMGGATEAFF. DNA for the CDR3: TGTGCCAGCAGCCTATTCATGGGGGGGGCGACTGAAGCTTTCTTT.